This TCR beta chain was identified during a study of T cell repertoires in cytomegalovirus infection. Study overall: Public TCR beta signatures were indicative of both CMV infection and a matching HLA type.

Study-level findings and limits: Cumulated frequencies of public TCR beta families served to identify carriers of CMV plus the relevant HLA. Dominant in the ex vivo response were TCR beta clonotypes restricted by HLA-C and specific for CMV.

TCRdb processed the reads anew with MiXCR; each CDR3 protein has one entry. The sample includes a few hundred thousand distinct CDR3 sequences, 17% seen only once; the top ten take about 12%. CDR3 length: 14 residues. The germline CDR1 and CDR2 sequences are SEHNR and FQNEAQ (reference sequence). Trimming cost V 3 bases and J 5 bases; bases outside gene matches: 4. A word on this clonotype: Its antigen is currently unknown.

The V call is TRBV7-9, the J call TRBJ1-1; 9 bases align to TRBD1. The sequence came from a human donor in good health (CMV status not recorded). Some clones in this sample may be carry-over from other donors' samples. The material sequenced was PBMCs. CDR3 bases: TGTGCCAGCAGCTTGCGACAGGGGGAGACTGAAGCTTTCTTT. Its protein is CASSLRQGETEAFF.